Listed below are T cell receptor beta chains from one sample, sequenced in a study of blood T cell repertoires in COVID-19. Here immunoSEQ multiplex PCR was the method, and the copy in TCRdb shows in-frame clones only, minus some. The data contain 52,000 or so clones, 65% to 85% of them singletons. The specimen was peripheral blood. Source of these receptors: a man between 65 and 85 years old with active COVID-19. Both conserved end residues are part of each CDR3. Fields, in order: V gene, D gene, clone size, J gene, CDR3 protein, CDR3 DNA. The D gene is left open where the match is weak. For some rows the clone size is stated as once, few or many, or as a class when expanded; others skip it.

TRBV20-1	NA	NA	TRBJ2-7	CSAGSGYEQYF	TGCAGTGCTGGGTCGGGATACGAGCAGTACTTC
TRBV2	TRBD2	few	TRBJ2-1	CASTREAGENEQFF	TGTGCCAGCACCCGGGAGGCGGGAGAGAATGAGCAGTTCTTC
TRBV7-2	TRBD2	few	TRBJ2-7	CASSLGVAGPTYEQYF	TGTGCCAGCAGCCTAGGCGTAGCGGGACCAACCTACGAGCAGTACTTC
TRBV11-3	TRBD1	NA	TRBJ2-4	CASSPGQGAGDIQYF	TGTGCCAGCAGCCCAGGACAGGGGGCGGGTGACATTCAGTACTTC
TRBV7-3	TRBD1	NA	TRBJ2-7	CASSFRDRGYEQYF	TGTGCCAGCAGCTTCCGGGACAGGGGCTACGAGCAGTACTTC
TRBV2	TRBD1	NA	TRBJ1-5	CASSRDRGDQPQHF	TGTGCCAGCAGTCGGGACAGGGGGGATCAGCCCCAGCATTTT
TRBV30	TRBD2	NA	TRBJ2-3	CAWSVGITSESTDTQYF	TGTGCCTGGAGTGTAGGTATAACTAGCGAGAGCACAGATACGCAGTATTTT
TRBV27	NA	NA	TRBJ1-5	CASSLSRQVGQPQHF	TGTGCCAGCAGTTTATCAAGACAGGTCGGTCAGCCCCAGCATTTT
TRBV7-9	NA	NA	TRBJ2-1	CASSLVGATEQFF	TGTGCCAGCAGCTTAGTAGGAGCTACTGAGCAGTTCTTC
TRBV28	TRBD2	NA	TRBJ2-3	CASSLRRLAGSSDTQYF	TGTGCCAGCAGTTTACGAAGACTAGCGGGATCCTCAGATACGCAGTATTTT
TRBV6-4	NA	NA	TRBJ2-7	CASSDHRGYYEQYF	TGTGCCAGCAGTGACCATAGAGGGTACTACGAGCAGTACTTC
TRBV10-3	TRBD1	NA	TRBJ1-2	CAMSPGQAGGYTF	TGTGCCATGTCCCCGGGACAGGCGGGGGGCTACACCTTC
TRBV6-5	NA	NA	TRBJ2-3	CASSYGGRRTDTQYF	TGTGCCAGCAGTTATGGGGGGAGGCGCACAGATACGCAGTATTTT
TRBV29-1	TRBD2	NA	TRBJ2-3	CSVENLAGVRRTQYF	TGCAGCGTTGAGAACCTAGCGGGGGTTCGGAGGACGCAGTATTTT
TRBV29-1	TRBD2	NA	TRBJ2-3	CSVPGLAGGFVTDTQYF	TGCAGCGTCCCCGGACTAGCGGGAGGGTTTGTCACAGATACGCAGTATTTT
TRBV27	TRBD1	NA	TRBJ1-2	CASRSTGPPPLGYTF	TGTGCCAGCAGATCGACAGGGCCCCCCCCGCTTGGCTACACCTTC
TRBV27	NA	NA	TRBJ1-2	CASSSPKTGYGYTF	TGTGCCAGCAGTTCCCCAAAAACGGGCTATGGCTACACCTTC
TRBV9	TRBD1	NA	TRBJ2-5	CASSVGQGGETQYF	TGTGCCAGCAGCGTAGGACAGGGTGGGGAGACCCAGTACTTC
TRBV3-1/TRBV3-2	NA	NA	TRBJ1-1	CASSQLAEEAFF	TGTGCCAGCAGCCAATTGGCAGAAGAAGCTTTCTTT
TRBV4-3	NA	NA	TRBJ2-3	CASSQGLDTQYF	TGCGCCAGCAGCCAAGGTCTTGATACGCAGTATTTT
TRBV24-1	TRBD1	NA	TRBJ2-7	CATRGSGTGAYEQYF	TGTGCCACCAGGGGCTCCGGGACAGGGGCCTACGAGCAGTACTTC
TRBV21-1	NA	NA	TRBJ1-6	CASTKIDENDSPLHF	TGTGCCAGCACCAAAATAGATGAGAACGATTCACCCCTCCACTTT
TRBV28	NA	NA	TRBJ2-1	CASSPGGVITYNEQFF	TGTGCCAGCAGCCCAGGAGGCGTGATTACTTACAATGAGCAGTTCTTC
TRBV6-6	TRBD1	NA	TRBJ1-1	CASSPQFGQGLGTEAFF	TGTGCCAGCAGTCCCCAGTTCGGACAGGGGCTCGGCACTGAAGCTTTCTTT
TRBV5-1	NA	NA	TRBJ1-1	CASSWQGINTEAFF	TGCGCCAGCAGCTGGCAGGGAATTAACACTGAAGCTTTCTTT
TRBV7-2	NA	NA	TRBJ2-3	CASSMYSTRYADTQYF	TGTGCCAGCAGCATGTATTCGACGAGGTACGCAGATACGCAGTATTTT
TRBV12-3/TRBV12-4	NA	NA	TRBJ2-1	CASSLLPGYEQFF	TGTGCCAGCAGTTTACTTCCAGGGTATGAGCAGTTCTTC
TRBV6-5	NA	NA	TRBJ2-2	CASSPTNRGTGELFF	TGTGCCAGCAGTCCCACGAATCGGGGCACCGGGGAGCTGTTTTTT
TRBV6-6	TRBD2	NA	TRBJ2-5	CASSASGGETQYF	TGTGCCAGCAGTGCCAGCGGGGGAGAGACCCAGTACTTC
TRBV28	NA	once	TRBJ2-3	CASDRDFGIASTDTQYF	TGTGCCAGCGACCGGGACTTTGGGATAGCTAGCACAGATACGCAGTATTTT
TRBV3-1/TRBV3-2	NA	NA	TRBJ1-2	CASSQGGGVYGYTF	TGTGCCAGCAGCCAAGGAGGAGGGGTCTATGGCTACACCTTC
TRBV4-1	TRBD2	NA	TRBJ2-7	CASSPSLAGGREQYF	TGCGCCAGCAGCCCTAGCCTAGCGGGAGGGCGGGAGCAGTACTTC
TRBV3-1/TRBV3-2	NA	NA	TRBJ2-3	CASSQEPRGRPTDTQYF	TGTGCCAGCAGCCAAGAGCCCCGTGGGAGGCCCACAGATACGCAGTATTTT
TRBV4-3	NA	few	TRBJ2-3	CASSQDLTGAQYF	TGCGCCAGCAGCCAAGATCTTACAGGCGCGCAGTATTTT
TRBV7-3	TRBD2	few	TRBJ2-1	CASSSGTSGNNEQFF	TGTGCCAGCAGCTCCGGGACTAGCGGGAACAATGAGCAGTTCTTC
TRBV9	TRBD2	once	TRBJ2-5	CASSSTGLAGWETQYF	TGTGCCAGCAGCTCCACGGGACTAGCGGGATGGGAGACCCAGTACTTC